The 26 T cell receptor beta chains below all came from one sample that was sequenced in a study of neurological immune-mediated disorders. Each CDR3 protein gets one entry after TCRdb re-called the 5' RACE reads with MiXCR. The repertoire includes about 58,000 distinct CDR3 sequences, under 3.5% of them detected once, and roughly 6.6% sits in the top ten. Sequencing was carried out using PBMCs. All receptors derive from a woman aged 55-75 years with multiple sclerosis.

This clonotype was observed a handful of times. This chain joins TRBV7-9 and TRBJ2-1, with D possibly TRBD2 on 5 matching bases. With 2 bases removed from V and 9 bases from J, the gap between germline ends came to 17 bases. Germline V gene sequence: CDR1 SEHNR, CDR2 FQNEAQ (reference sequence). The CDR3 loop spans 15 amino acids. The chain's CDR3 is CASSLLLSGFAEQFF. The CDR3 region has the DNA TGTGCCAGCAGCTTATTGTTATCGGGGTTTGCTGAGCAGTTCTTC.

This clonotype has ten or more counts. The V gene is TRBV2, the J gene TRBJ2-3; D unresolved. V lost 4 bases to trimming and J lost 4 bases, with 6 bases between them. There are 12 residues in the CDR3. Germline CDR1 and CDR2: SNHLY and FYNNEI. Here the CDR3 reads CASSVVADTQYF. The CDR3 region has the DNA TGTGCCAGCAGTGTGGTGGCAGATACGCAGTATTTT.

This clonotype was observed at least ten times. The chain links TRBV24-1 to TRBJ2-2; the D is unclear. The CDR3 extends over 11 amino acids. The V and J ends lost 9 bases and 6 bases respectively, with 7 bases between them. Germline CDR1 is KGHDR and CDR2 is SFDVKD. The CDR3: CATRDAGELFF. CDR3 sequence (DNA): TGTGCCACCCGCGATGCCGGGGAGCTGTTTTTT.

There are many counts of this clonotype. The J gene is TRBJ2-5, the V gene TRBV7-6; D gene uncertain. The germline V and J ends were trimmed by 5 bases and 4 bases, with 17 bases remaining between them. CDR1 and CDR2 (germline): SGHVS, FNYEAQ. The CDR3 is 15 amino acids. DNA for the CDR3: TGTGCCAGCAGCCCACTTGGCGCAAGCGCAGAGACCCAGTACTTC. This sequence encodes CASSPLGASAETQYF.

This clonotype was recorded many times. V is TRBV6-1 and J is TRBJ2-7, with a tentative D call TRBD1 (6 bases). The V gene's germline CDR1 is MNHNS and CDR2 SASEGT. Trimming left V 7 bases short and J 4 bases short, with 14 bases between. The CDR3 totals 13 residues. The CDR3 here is CASNRDESYEQYF. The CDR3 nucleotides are TGTGCCAGCAACAGGGACGAGAGTTACGAGCAGTACTTC.

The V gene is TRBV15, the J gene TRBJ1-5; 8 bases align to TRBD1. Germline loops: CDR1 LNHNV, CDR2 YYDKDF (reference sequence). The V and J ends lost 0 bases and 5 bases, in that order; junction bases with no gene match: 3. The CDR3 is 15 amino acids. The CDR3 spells CATSRDGRGHQPQHF. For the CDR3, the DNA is TGTGCCACCAGCAGAGATGGCAGGGGGCATCAGCCCCAGCATTTT. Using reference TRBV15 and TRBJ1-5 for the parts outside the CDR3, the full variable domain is DAMVIQNPRYQVTQFGKPVTLSCSQTLNHNVMYWYQQKSSQAPKLLFHYYDKDFNNEADTPDNFQSRRPNTSFCFLDIRSPGLGDTAMYLCATSRDGRGHQPQHFGDGTRLSIL.

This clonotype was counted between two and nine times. The chain's CDR3 is CASSYTRDTEAFF. The DNA of the CDR3 is TGTGCCAGCAGTTATACACGGGACACTGAAGCTTTCTTT. The V call is TRBV6-2 or TRBV6-3, the J call TRBJ1-1, with no clear D. Trimming removed 3 bases from V and 3 bases from J, with 8 bases in between. In germline, CDR1 is MNHEY, CDR2 SVGEGT. The CDR3 extends over 13 amino acids.

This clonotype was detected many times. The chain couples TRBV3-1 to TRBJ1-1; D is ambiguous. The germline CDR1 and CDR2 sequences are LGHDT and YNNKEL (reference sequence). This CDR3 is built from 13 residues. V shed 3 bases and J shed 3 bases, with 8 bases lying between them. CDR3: CASSHEEDTEAFF. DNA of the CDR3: TGTGCCAGCAGCCACGAGGAGGACACTGAAGCTTTCTTT.

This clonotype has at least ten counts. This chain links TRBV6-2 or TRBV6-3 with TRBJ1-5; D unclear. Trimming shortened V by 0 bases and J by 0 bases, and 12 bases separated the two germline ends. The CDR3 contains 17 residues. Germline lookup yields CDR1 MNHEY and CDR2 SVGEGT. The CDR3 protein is CASSYSLALGSNQPQHF. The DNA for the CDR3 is TGTGCCAGCAGTTACTCCCTGGCCCTAGGTAGCAATCAGCCCCAGCATTTT.

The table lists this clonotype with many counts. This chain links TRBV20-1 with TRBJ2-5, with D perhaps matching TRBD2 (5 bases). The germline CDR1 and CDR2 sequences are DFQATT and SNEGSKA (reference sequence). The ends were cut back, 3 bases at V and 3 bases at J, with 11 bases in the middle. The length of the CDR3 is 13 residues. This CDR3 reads CSASRAGKETQYF. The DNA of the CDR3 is TGCAGTGCTAGTCGGGCGGGTAAAGAGACCCAGTACTTC.

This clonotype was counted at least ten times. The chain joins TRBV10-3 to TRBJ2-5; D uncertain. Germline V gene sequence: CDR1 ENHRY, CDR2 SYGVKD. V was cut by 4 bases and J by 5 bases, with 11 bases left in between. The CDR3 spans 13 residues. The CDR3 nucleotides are TGTGCCATCAGTGGATCTCAAGGGGAGACCCAGTACTTC. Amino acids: CAISGSQGETQYF.

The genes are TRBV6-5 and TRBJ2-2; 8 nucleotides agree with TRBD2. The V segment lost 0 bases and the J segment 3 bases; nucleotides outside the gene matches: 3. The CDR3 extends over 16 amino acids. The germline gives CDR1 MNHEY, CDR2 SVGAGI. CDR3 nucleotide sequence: TGTGCCAGCAGTTACTCGCGCGGGGGGTACACCGGGGAGCTGTTTTTT. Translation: CASSYSRGGYTGELFF.

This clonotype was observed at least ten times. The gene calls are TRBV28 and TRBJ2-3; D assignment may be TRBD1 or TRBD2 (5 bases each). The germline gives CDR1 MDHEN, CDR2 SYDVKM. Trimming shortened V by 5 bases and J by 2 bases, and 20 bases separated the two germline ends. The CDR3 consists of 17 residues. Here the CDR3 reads CASSTPVGLADTDTQYF. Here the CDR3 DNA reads TGTGCCAGCAGTACCCCCGTGGGGCTAGCCGACACAGATACGCAGTATTTT.

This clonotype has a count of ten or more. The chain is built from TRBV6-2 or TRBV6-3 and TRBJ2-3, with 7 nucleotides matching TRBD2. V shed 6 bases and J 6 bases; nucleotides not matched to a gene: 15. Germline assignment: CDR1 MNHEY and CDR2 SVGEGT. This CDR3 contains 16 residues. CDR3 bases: TGTGCCAGCAGGCCCCACGCAAGCGGGACCCCGGATACGCAGTATTTT. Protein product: CASRPHASGTPDTQYF.

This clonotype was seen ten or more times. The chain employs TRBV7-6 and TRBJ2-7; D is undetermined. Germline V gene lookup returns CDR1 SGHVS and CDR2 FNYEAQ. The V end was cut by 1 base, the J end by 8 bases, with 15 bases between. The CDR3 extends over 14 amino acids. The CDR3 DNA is TGTGCCAGCAGCTTAGAAGGTTACTCTCCAAAGCAGTACTTC. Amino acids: CASSLEGYSPKQYF.

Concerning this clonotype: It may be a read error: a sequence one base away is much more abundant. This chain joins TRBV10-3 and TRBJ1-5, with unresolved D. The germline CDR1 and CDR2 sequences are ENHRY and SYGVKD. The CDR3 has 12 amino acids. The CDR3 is CDISESGQPQHF. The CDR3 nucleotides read TGTGACATCAGTGAGTCCGGTCAGCCCCAGCATTTT.

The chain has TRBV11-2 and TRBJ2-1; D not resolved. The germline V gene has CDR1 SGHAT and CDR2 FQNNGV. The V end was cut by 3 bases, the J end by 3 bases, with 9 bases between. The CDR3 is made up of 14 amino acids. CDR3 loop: CASSLENYYNEQFF. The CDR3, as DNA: TGTGCCAGCAGCTTGGAAAATTACTACAATGAGCAGTTCTTC.

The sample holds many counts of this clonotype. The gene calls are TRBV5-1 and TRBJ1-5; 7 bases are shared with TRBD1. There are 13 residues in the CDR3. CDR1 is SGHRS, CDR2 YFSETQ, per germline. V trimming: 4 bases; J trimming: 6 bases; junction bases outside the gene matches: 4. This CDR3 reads CASSQRQGQPQHF. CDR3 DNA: TGCGCCAGCAGCCAGAGACAGGGTCAGCCCCAGCATTTT. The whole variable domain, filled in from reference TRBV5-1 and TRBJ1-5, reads KAGVTQTPRYLIKTRGQQVTLSCSPISGHRSVSWYQQTPGQGLQFLFEYFSETQRNKGNFPGRFSGRQFSNSRSEMNVSTLELGDSALYLCASSQRQGQPQHFGDGTRLSIL.

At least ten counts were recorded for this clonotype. CDR3 nucleotide sequence: TGCGCCAGCAGGGCGGGTTTCGATGAGCAGTTCTTC. It codes for CASRAGFDEQFF. V usage is TRBV10-2 and J usage is TRBJ2-1, with a tentative D call TRBD2 (5 bases). Germline V gene lookup returns CDR1 WSHSY and CDR2 SAAADI. Trimming pared 6 bases from V and 8 bases from J, leaving 11 bases between. The length of the CDR3 is 12 residues.

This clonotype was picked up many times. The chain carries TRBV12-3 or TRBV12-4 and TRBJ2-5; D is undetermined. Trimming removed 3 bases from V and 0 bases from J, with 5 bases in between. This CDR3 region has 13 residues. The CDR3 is CASSFHNQETQYF. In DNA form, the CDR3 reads TGTGCCAGCAGTTTTCATAACCAAGAGACCCAGTACTTC.

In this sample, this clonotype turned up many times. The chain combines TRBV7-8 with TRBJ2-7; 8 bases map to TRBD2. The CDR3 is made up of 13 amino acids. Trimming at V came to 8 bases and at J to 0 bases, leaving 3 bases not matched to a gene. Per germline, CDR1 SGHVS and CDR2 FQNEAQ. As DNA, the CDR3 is TGTGCCAGCCGGGGGGGGAGCTCCTACGAGCAGTACTTC. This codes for CASRGGSSYEQYF.

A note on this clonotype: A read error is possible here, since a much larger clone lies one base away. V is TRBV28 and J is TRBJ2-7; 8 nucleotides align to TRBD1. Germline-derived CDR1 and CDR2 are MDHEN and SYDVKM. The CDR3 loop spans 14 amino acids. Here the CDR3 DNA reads TGTGTCATCAGCCGAAGACAGGGGATCTACGAGCAGTACTTC. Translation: CVISRRQGIYEQYF.

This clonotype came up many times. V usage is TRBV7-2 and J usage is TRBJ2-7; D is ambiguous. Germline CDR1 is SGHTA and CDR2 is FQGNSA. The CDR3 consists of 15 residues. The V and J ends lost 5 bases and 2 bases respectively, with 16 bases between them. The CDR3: CASSPRRVLAYEQYF. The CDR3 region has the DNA TGTGCCAGCAGCCCTCGACGAGTGTTGGCCTACGAGCAGTACTTC.

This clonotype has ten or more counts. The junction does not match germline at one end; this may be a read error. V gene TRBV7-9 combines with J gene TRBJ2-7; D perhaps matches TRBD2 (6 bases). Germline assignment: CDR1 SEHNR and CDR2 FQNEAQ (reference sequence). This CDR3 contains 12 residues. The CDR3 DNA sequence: TGTGCCAGCAGCTATAGTCCCAGACTAGTCAGCTTC. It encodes CASSYSPRLVSF.

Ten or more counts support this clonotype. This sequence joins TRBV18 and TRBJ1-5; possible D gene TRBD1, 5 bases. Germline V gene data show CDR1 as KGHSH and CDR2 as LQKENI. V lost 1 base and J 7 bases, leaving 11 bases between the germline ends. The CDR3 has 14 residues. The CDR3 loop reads CASSPLGTAQPQHF. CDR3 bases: TGTGCCAGCTCACCACTGGGGACGGCGCAGCCCCAGCATTTT.

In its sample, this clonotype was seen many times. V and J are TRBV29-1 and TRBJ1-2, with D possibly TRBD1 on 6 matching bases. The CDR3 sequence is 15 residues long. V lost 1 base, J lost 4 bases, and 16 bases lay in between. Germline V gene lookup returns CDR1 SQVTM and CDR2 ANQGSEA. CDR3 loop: CSVEGRDNYPYGYTF. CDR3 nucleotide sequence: TGCAGCGTTGAAGGACGGGACAACTACCCCTATGGCTACACCTTC.